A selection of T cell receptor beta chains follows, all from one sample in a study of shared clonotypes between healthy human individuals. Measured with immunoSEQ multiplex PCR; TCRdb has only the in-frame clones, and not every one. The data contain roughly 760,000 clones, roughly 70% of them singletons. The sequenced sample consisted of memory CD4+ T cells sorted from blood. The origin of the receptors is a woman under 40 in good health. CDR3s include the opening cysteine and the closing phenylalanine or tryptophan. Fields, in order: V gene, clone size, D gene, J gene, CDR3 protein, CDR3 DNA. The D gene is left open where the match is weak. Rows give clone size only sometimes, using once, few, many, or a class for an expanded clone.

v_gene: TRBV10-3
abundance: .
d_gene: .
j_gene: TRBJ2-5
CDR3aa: CAISEGEAGTETQYF
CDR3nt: TGTGCCATCAGTGAGGGGGAGGCGGGGACAGAGACCCAGTACTTC

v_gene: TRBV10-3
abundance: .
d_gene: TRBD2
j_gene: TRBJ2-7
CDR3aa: CAIKAGREGEEQYF
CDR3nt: TGTGCCATCAAAGCTGGGCGGGAGGGGGAAGAGCAGTACTTC

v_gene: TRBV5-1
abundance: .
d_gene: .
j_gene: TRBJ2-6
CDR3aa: CASSLTRGSGANVLTF
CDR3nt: TGCGCCAGCAGCTTGACCCGAGGCTCTGGGGCCAACGTCCTGACTTTC

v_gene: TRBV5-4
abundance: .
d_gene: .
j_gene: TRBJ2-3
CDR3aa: CASSSPGPDTQYF
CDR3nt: TGTGCCAGCAGCTCCCCGGGGCCAGATACGCAGTATTTT

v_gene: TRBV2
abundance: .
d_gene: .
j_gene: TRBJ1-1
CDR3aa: CASTEGRGHTEAFF
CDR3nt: TGTGCCAGCACCGAGGGGCGAGGGCACACTGAAGCTTTCTTT

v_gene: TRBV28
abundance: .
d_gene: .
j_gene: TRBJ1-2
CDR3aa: CASSFPHYGYTF
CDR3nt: TGTGCCAGCAGCTTCCCACACTATGGCTACACCTTC

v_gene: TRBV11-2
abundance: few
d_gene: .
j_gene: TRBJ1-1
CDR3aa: CASSLGRGGNSEAFF
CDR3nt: TGTGCCAGCAGCTTAGGTAGGGGAGGAAATTCTGAAGCTTTCTTT

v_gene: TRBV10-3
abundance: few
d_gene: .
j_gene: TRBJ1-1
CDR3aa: CAISEPGNSNTEAFF
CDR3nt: TGTGCCATCAGTGAACCGGGGAACTCGAACACTGAAGCTTTCTTT

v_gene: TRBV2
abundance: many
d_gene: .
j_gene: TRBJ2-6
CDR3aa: CASNGRASGANVLTF
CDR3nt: TGTGCCAGCAACGGCAGGGCCTCTGGGGCCAACGTCCTGACTTTC

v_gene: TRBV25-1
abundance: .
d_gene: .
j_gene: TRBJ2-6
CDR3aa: CASSGGTGFSGANVLTF
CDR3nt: TGTGCTAGCAGCGGGGGGACAGGCTTCTCTGGGGCCAACGTCCTGACTTTC

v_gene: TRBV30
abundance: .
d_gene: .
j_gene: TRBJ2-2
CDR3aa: CAWTKGAGDTGELFF
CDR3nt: TGTGCCTGGACGAAAGGGGCGGGCGACACCGGGGAGCTGTTTTTT

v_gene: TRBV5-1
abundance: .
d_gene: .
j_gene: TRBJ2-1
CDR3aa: CASSLASYWGLSYNEQFF
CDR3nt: TGCGCCAGCAGCTTGGCTAGTTATTGGGGCCTATCCTACAATGAGCAGTTCTTC

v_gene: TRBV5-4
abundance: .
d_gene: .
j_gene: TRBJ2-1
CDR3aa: CASSLAHGQIYNEQFF
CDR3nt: TGTGCCAGCAGCTTGGCACACGGACAGATCTACAATGAGCAGTTCTTC

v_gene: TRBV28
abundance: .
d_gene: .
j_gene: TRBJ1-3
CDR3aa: CASSLGRRSGNTIYF
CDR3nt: TGTGCCAGCAGTTTAGGGAGACGCTCTGGAAACACCATATATTTT

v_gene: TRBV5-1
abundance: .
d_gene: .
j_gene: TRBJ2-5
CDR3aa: CASSSGPAETQYF
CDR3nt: TGCGCCAGCAGCAGTGGTCCGGCGGAGACCCAGTACTTC

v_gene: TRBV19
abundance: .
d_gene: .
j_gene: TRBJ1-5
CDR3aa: CASRDTVNQPQHF
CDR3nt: TGTGCCAGTAGAGACACCGTCAATCAGCCCCAGCATTTT

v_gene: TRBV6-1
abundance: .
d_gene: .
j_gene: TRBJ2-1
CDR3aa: CASSGRVHTYNEQFF
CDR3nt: TGTGCCAGCAGTGGTCGAGTCCATACATACAATGAGCAGTTCTTC

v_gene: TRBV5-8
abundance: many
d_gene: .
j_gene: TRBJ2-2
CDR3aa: CASRRASNTGELFF
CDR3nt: TGTGCCAGCAGAAGGGCCTCGAACACCGGGGAGCTGTTTTTT

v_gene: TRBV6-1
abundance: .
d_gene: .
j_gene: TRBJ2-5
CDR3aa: CASSVPSETQYF
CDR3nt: TGTGCCAGCAGTGTCCCCTCGGAGACCCAGTACTTC

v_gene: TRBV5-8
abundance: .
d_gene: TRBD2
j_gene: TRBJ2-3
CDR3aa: CASRSLARSYDTQYF
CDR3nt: TGTGCCAGTCGGTCACTAGCGAGATCGTATGATACGCAGTATTTT

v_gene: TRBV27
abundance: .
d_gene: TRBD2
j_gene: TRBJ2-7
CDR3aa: CASSLHREAYEQYF
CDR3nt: TGTGCCAGCAGTTTACATCGGGAGGCCTACGAGCAGTACTTC

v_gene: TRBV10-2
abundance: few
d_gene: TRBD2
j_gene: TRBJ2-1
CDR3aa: CASSERDYGGNEQFF
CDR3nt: TGCGCCAGCAGTGAGAGGGACTATGGGGGCAATGAGCAGTTCTTC

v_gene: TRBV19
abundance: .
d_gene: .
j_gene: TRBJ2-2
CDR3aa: CASIGGAGQNTGELFF
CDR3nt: TGTGCCAGTATAGGGGGGGCAGGGCAAAACACCGGGGAGCTGTTTTTT

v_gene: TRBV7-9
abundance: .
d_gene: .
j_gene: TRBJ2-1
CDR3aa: CASSFRSGWNEQFF
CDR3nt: TGTGCCAGCAGCTTCCGAAGCGGGTGGAATGAGCAGTTCTTC

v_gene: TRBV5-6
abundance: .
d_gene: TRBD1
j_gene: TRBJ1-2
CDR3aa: CASSLGTASYGYTF
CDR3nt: TGTGCCAGCAGCCTCGGGACAGCTAGCTATGGCTACACCTTC

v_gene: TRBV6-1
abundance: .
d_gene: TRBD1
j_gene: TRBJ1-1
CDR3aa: CATQQGDYFNTEAFF
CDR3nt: TGTGCCACCCAACAGGGGGATTACTTTAACACTGAAGCTTTCTTT

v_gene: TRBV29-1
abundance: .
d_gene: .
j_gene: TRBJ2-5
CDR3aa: CSGVESVKTQYF
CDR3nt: TGCAGCGGAGTGGAATCGGTTAAGACCCAGTACTTC

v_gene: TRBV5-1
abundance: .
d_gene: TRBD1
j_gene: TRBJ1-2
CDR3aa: CASSYQGDSYTF
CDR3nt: TGCGCCAGCAGCTATCAGGGGGACAGCTACACCTTC

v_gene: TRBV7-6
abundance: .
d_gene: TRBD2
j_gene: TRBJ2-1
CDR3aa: CASSLRASGGNNEQFF
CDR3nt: TGTGCCAGCAGCCTAAGGGCCAGCGGGGGAAACAATGAGCAGTTCTTC

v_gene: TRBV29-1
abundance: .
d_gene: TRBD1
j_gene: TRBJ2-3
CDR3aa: CSANRGRDTQYF
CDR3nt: TGCAGCGCCAACAGGGGGAGAGATACGCAGTATTTT

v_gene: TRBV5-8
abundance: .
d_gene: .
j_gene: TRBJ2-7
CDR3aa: CASMRGTSLGEQYF
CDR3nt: TGTGCCAGCATGAGGGGGACCTCATTGGGGGAGCAGTACTTC

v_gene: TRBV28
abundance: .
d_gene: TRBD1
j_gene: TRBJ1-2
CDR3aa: CASSETGAIRGYTF
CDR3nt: TGTGCCAGCAGCGAAACAGGGGCCATAAGGGGCTACACCTTC

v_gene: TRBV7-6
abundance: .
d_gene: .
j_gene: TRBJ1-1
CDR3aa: CASSLQPNTEAFF
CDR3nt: TGTGCCAGCAGCTTACAGCCTAACACTGAAGCTTTCTTT

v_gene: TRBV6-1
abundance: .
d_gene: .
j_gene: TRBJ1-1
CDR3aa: CASISSGGTTEAFF
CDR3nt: TGTGCCAGCATCTCAAGTGGAGGGACCACTGAAGCTTTCTTT

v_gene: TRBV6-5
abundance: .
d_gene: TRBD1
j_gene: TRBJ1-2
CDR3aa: CASSYSDRSVYGYTF
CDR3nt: TGTGCCAGCAGTTACTCGGACAGGTCCGTCTATGGCTACACCTTC

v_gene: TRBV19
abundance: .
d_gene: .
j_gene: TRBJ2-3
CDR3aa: CASSGRLADTQYF
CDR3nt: TGTGCCAGTAGTGGAAGATTGGCAGATACGCAGTATTTT

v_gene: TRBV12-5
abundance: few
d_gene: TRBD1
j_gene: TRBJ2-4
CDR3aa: CASDWTGAVKNIQYF
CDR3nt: TGTGCTAGTGACTGGACAGGGGCTGTCAAAAACATTCAGTACTTC

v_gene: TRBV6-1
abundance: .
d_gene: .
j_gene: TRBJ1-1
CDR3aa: CASSTQTYSEAFF
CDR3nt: TGTGCCAGCAGTACCCAGACGTATTCTGAAGCTTTCTTT

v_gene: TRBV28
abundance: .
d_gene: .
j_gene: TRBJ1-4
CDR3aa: CASSPQRGINEKLFF
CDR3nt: TGTGCCAGCAGTCCCCAGAGGGGAATTAATGAAAAACTGTTTTTT

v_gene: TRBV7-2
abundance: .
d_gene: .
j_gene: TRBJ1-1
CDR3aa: CASSLSEEAFF
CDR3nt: TGTGCCAGCAGCCTTTCGGAAGAAGCTTTCTTT